This T cell receptor (beta chain) was observed in a study of cytomegalovirus exposure and HLA in healthy donors. The study's findings and limits: According to a later analysis, donors in an Asian-associated ancestry cluster reportedly had fewer N-insertions than the roughly 630-donor mean.

A remark on this clone: The target antigen is unknown.

Trimming stripped 6 bases from V and 4 bases from J, with 4 bases between. This CDR3 spans 12 amino acids. CDR1 LNHDA and CDR2 SQIVND come from the germline V gene (reference sequence). The PCR made use of 60 Vbeta and 13 Jbeta primers. This table comes from immunoSEQ multiplex PCR, and its TCRdb copy is limited to in-frame clones, with some not included. The sample consists of fewer than 250,000 clones, roughly 80% of them appearing once. This sequence was found in a male donor in good health and CMV-seronegative. Specimen: PBMCs. V is TRBV19 and J is TRBJ2-6; no definite D call. CDR3 amino acids: CASRAGANVLTF. CDR3 DNA sequence: TGTGCCAGTAGGGCCGGGGCCAACGTCCTGACTTTC.